The source of this T cell receptor beta chain is a study of beta chain features in type 1 diabetes. CDR1 and CDR2 from the germline V gene are SGHTA and FQGNSA. The CDR3 is 12 amino acids. Trimming pared 7 bases from V and 6 bases from J, leaving 9 bases between. Expressed TCRB transcripts were sequenced after all isolated RNA was converted to cDNA. The protocol was immunoSEQ multiplex PCR, while the TCRdb copy is restricted to in-frame clones and leaves out a portion. Seen here are about 320,000 clones, approximately 14% observed once, and the top ten hold around 7%. The chain uses TRBV7-2 and TRBJ2-2; D uncertain. This clonotype was obtained from a man aged 25-45 years in good health. The sample consisted of central memory CD4+ T cells from blood. This CDR3 reads CASTPYAGELFF. CDR3 DNA: TGTGCCAGCACCCCTTATGCCGGGGAGCTGTTTTTT.